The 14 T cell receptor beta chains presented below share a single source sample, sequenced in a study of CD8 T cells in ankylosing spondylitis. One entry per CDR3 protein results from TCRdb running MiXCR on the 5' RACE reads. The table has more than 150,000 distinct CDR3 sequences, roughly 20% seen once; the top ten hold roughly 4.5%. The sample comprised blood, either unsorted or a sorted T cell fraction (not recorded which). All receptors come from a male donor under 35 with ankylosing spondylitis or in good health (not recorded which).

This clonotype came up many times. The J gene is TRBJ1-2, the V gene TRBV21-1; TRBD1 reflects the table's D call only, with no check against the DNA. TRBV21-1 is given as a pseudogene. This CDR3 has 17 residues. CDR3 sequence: CASDRGSSGMVVYGYTF. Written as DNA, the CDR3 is TGTGCCAGTGACAGGGGGAGCTCAGGGATGGTCGTCTATGGCTACACCTTC.

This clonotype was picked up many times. CDR3 in amino acids: CASSFGGLGNNSPLHF. The CDR3 DNA sequence: TGTGCCAGCAGTTTTGGAGGGCTAGGGAATAATTCACCCCTCCACTTT. V and J are TRBV12-3 or TRBV12-4 and TRBJ1-6; unclear D gene. V gave up 3 bases and J gave up 5 bases, with 14 bases separating them. The CDR3 has 16 amino acids.

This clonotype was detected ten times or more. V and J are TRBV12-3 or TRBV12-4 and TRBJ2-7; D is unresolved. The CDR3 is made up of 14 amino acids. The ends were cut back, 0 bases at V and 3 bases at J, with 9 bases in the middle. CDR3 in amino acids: CASSLAYRNYEQYV. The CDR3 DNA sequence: TGTGCCAGCAGTTTAGCGTACAGAAACTACGAGCAGTACGTC.

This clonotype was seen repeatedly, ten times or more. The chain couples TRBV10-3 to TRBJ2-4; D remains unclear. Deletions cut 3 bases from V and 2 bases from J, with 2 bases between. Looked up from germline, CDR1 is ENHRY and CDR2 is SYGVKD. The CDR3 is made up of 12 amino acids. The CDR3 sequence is CAISETKNIQYF. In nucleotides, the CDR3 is TGTGCCATCAGTGAAACCAAAAACATTCAGTACTTC.

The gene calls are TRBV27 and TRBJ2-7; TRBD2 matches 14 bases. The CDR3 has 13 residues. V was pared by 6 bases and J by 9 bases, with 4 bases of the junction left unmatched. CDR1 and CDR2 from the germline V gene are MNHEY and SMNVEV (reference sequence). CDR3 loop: CASRGLAGVGQYF. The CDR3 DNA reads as TGTGCCAGCAGGGGACTAGCGGGAGTCGGGCAGTACTTC.

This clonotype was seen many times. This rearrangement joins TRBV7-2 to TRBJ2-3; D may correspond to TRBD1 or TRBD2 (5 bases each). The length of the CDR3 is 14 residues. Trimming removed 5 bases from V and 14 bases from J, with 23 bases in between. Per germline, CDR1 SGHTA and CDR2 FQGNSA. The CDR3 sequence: CASSTPGGFWGLYF. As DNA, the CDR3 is TGTGCCAGCAGCACTCCTGGGGGATTCTGGGGCCTGTATTTT.

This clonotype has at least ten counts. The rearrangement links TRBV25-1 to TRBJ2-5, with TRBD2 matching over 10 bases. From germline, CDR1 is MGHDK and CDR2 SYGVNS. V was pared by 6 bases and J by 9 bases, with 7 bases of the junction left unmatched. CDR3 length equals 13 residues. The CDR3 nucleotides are TGTGCCAGCAGCTCTAGCGGGGGAGCAGCCCAGTACTTC. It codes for CASSSSGGAAQYF.

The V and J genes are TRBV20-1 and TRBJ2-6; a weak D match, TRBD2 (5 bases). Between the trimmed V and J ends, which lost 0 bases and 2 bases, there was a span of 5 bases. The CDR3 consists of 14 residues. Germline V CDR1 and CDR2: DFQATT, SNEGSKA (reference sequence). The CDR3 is CSARERAGANVLTF. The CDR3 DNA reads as TGCAGTGCTAGAGAGAGGGCTGGGGCCAACGTCCTGACTTTC.

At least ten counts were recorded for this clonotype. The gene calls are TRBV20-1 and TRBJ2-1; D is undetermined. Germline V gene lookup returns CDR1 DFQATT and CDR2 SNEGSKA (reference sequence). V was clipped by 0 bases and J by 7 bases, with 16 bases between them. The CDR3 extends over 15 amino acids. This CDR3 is CSARDLTAAPNEQFF. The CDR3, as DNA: TGCAGTGCTAGAGATCTAACGGCAGCTCCGAATGAGCAGTTCTTC.

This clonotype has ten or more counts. CDR3 sequence reads: CASSLEGPNTEAFF. In DNA, the CDR3 is TGTGCCAGCAGCTTAGAGGGGCCCAATACTGAAGCTTTCTTT. This rearrangement joins TRBV11-2 to TRBJ1-1; maybe TRBD1 (5 bases). V lost 0 bases and J lost 5, with 10 bases in between. Germline assignment: CDR1 SGHAT and CDR2 FQNNGV. There are 14 residues in the CDR3.

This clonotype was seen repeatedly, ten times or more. In nucleotides, the CDR3 is TGCAGCGTTCAGGACAGGGGGCCCCAAGAGACCCAGTACTTC. It codes for CSVQDRGPQETQYF. The chain joins TRBV29-1 to TRBJ2-5; 11 bases are shared with TRBD1. Unmatched junction bases numbered 3, after V lost 5 bases and J lost 1 base. The length of the CDR3 is 14 residues. CDR1 is SQVTM and CDR2 is ANQGSEA in the germline V gene.

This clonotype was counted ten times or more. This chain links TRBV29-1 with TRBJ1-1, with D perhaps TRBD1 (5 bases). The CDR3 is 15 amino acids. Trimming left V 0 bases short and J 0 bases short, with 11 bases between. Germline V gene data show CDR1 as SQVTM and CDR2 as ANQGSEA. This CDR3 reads CSVEDPNRLNTEAFF. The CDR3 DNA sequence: TGCAGCGTTGAAGATCCCAACAGGCTGAACACTGAAGCTTTCTTT.

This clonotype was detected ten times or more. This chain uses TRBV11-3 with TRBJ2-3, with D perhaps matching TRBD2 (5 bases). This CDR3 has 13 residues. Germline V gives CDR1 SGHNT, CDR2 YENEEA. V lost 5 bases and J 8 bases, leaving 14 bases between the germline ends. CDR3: CASSQDPRGTQYF. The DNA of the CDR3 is TGTGCCAGCAGCCAGGACCCACGGGGTACGCAGTATTTT.

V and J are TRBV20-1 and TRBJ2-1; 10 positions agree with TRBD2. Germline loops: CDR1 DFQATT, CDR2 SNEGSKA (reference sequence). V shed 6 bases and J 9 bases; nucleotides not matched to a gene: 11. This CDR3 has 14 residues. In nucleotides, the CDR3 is TGCAGTGCACCGGCTAGCGGGAGTGTAGGTGAGCAGTTCTTC. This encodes CSAPASGSVGEQFF.